These T cell receptor beta chains were read from a single sample in a study of CD8 T cells in Susac syndrome. TCRdb reprocessed the immunoSEQ multiplex PCR reads with MiXCR, giving one entry per CDR3 protein. Among 160,000 or so distinct CDR3 sequences listed, approximately 95% were seen once. The sample was CD4+ T cells from PBMCs. The origin of the receptors is a human donor with Susac syndrome. CDR3s include the opening cysteine and the closing phenylalanine or tryptophan. The D gene is left open where the match is weak. A clone size is listed for some rows: how often the clone was seen (once, few, many), or a class if it is expanded.

V	J	D	size	CDR3	DNA
TRBV3-1	TRBJ2-2	.	once	CASSARQNTGELFF	TGTGCCAGCAGCGCCCGACAGAACACCGGGGAGCTGTTTTTT
TRBV20-1	TRBJ1-4	.	.	CSARDLRQPLGEKLFF	TGCAGTGCTAGAGATCTCCGACAGCCCCTTGGTGAAAAACTGTTTTTT
TRBV14	TRBJ1-2	.	.	CASSPLAGVGYTF	TGTGCCAGCAGCCCCCTGGCAGGCGTTGGCTACACCTTC
TRBV9	TRBJ1-2	.	.	CASSGAQGYGYTF	TGTGCCAGCAGCGGAGCACAGGGCTATGGCTACACCTTC
TRBV19	TRBJ1-2	.	.	CASIPGTAGHYTF	TGTGCCAGTATCCCGGGGACCGCGGGGCACTACACCTTC
TRBV3-1	TRBJ1-3	TRBD1	.	CASSSRTGSSGNTIYF	TGTGCCAGCAGCTCCCGGACAGGCAGCTCTGGAAACACCATATATTTT
TRBV20-1	TRBJ2-5	TRBD2	.	CSARPGTSGGMETQYF	TGCAGTGCTAGACCTGGGACTAGCGGGGGGATGGAGACCCAGTACTTC
TRBV4-3	TRBJ1-2	.	.	CASSQDQGLYGYTF	TGCGCCAGCAGCCAAGATCAGGGGCTTTATGGCTACACCTTC
TRBV12-3/TRBV12-4	TRBJ2-2	.	few	CASSLSAGELFF	TGTGCCAGCAGTTTAAGTGCCGGGGAGCTGTTTTTT
TRBV25-1	TRBJ1-5	TRBD1	.	CASRDRSDQPQHF	TGTGCCAGCAGGGACAGGTCGGATCAGCCCCAGCATTTT
TRBV7-9	TRBJ2-7	TRBD1	once	CASSSDRETYEQYF	TGTGCCAGCAGCTCGGACAGGGAGACCTACGAGCAGTACTTC
TRBV13	TRBJ2-7	.	.	CASSTPGQGGEQYF	TGTGCCAGCAGCACCCCCGGGCAGGGAGGCGAGCAGTACTTC
TRBV20-1	TRBJ2-3	TRBD1	.	CSARDRDRASTDTQYF	TGCAGTGCTAGAGACCGGGACAGGGCTAGCACAGATACGCAGTATTTT
TRBV7-3	TRBJ2-3	.	.	CASSFRQLDTQYF	TGTGCCAGCAGCTTCAGACAGCTAGATACGCAGTATTTT
TRBV7-9	TRBJ2-5	.	once	CASSFRREQETQYF	TGTGCCAGCAGCTTCCGGCGAGAACAAGAGACCCAGTACTTC
TRBV25-1	TRBJ1-1	.	.	CASSGGSWTEAFF	TGTGCCAGCAGTGGGGGGAGTTGGACTGAAGCTTTCTTT
TRBV4-1	TRBJ1-1	TRBD1	.	CASRGQLKNTEAFF	TGCGCCAGCAGGGGACAGCTCAAGAACACTGAAGCTTTCTTT
TRBV5-4	TRBJ2-5	.	.	CASTNTKETQYF	TGTGCCAGCACGAACACCAAAGAGACCCAGTACTTC
TRBV29-1	TRBJ2-5	.	.	CSGAPHPFETQYF	TGCTCCGGGGCGCCCCATCCATTTGAGACCCAGTACTTC
TRBV7-8	TRBJ2-7	TRBD1	.	CASSFRTGGSHEQYF	TGTGCCAGCAGCTTTCGGACAGGGGGCAGCCACGAGCAGTACTTC
TRBV20-1	TRBJ2-5	.	.	CSARDSGTGLRGTQYF	TGCAGTGCTAGGGATAGCGGGACAGGGTTGAGAGGGACCCAGTACTTC
TRBV5-4	TRBJ1-2	.	.	CASSGPYGYTF	TGTGCCAGCAGCGGGCCCTATGGCTACACCTTC
TRBV19	TRBJ1-2	TRBD1	.	CAARTGDLQTF	TGTGCCGCAAGGACAGGGGACCTACAAACCTTC
TRBV13	TRBJ2-6	.	.	CASSVLGGANVLTF	TGTGCCAGCAGCGTGCTGGGCGGGGCCAACGTCCTGACTTTC
TRBV19	TRBJ2-7	TRBD1	.	CATSSRGQGYEQYF	TGTGCCACTTCAAGTAGGGGACAGGGCTACGAGCAGTACTTC